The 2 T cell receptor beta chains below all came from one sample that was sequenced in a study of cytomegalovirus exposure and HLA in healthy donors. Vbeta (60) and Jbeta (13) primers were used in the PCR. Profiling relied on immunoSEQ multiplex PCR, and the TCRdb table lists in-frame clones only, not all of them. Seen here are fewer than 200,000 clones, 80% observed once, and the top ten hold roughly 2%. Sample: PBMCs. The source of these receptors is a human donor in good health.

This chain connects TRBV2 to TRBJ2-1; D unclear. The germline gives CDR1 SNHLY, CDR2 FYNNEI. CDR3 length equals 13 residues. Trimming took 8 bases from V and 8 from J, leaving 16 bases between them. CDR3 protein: CASFKDGADEQFF. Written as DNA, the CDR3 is TGTGCCAGCTTTAAAGATGGTGCGGATGAGCAGTTCTTC.

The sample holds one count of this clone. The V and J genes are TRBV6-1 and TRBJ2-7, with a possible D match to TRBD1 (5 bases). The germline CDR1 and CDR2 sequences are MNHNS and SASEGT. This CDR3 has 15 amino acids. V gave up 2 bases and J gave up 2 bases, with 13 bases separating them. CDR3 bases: TGTGCCAGCAGTGAAAGGGCAGGGCGTACCTACGAGCAGTACTTC. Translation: CASSERAGRTYEQYF.